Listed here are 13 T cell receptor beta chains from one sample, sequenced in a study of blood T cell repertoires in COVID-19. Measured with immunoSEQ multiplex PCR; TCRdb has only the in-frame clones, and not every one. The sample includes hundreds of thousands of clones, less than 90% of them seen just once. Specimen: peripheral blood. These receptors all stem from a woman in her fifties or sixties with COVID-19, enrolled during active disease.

This chain's CDR3 is CASSQRNRGNTEAFF. The CDR3 DNA sequence: TGTGCCAGCAGCCAAAGGAACAGGGGGAACACTGAAGCTTTCTTT. V and J are TRBV3-1 (or the pseudogene TRBV3-2) and TRBJ1-1; 7 bases map to TRBD1. V trimming: 2 bases; J trimming: 1 base; junction bases outside the gene matches: 4. CDR3 size: 15 residues. Germline values: CDR1 LGHDT, CDR2 YNNKEL (reference sequence).

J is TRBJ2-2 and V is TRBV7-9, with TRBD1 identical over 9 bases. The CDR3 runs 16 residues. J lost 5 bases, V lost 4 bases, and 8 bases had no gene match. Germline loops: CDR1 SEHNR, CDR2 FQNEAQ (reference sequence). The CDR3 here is CASSSQPGQGTGELFF. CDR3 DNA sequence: TGTGCCAGCAGCTCCCAACCGGGACAGGGTACCGGGGAGCTGTTTTTT.

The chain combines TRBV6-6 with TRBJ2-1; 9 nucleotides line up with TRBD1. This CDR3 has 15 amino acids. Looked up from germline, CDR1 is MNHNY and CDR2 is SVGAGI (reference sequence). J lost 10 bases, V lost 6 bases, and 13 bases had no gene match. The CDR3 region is CASSHTGTGFGEQFF. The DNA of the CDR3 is TGTGCCAGCAGCCACACGGGGACAGGGTTTGGGGAGCAGTTCTTC.

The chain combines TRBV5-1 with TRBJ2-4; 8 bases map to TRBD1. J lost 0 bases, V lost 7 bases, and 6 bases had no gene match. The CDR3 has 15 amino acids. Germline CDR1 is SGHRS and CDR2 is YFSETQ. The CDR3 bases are TGCGCCAGCCCTAGGACAGGGAAAGCCAAAAACATTCAGTACTTC. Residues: CASPRTGKAKNIQYF.

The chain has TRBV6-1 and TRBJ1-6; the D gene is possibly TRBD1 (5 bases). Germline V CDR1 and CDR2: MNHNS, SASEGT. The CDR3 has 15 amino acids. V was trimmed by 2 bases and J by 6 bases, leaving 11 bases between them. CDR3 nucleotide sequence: TGTGCCAGCAGTGAACTGGGAGGGGTTAATTCACCCCTCCACTTT. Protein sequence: CASSELGGVNSPLHF.

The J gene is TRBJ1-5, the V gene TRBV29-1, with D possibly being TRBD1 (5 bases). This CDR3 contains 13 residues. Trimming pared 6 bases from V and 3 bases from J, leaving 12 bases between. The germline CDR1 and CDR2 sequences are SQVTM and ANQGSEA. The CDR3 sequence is CSVAGDPNQPQHF. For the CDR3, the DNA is TGCAGCGTCGCGGGGGATCCCAATCAGCCCCAGCATTTT.

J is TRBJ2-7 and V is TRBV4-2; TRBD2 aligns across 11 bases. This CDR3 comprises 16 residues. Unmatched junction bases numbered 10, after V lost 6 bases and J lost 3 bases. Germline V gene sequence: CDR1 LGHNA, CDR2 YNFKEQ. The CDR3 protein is CASRRELAGGFYEQYF. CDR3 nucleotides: TGTGCCAGCAGGCGAGAGCTAGCGGGGGGTTTCTACGAGCAGTACTTC.

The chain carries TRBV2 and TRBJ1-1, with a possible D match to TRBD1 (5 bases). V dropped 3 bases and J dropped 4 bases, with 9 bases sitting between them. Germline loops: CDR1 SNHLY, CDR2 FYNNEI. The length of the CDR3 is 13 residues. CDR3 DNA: TGTGCCAGCAGTGATGGGGGAGGCACTGAAGCTTTCTTT. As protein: CASSDGGGTEAFF.

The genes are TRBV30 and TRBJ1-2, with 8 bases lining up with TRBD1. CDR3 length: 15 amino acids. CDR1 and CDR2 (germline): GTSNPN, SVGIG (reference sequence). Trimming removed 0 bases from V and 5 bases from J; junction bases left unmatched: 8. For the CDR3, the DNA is TGTGCCTGGAGTGTACCGACAGGGGATGGATATGGCTACACCTTC. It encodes CAWSVPTGDGYGYTF.

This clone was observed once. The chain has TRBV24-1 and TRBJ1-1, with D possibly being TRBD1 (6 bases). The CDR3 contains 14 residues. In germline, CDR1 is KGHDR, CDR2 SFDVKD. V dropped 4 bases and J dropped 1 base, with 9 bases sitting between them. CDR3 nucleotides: TGTGCCACCAGTGACTCGGACAGGAACACTGAAGCTTTCTTT. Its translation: CATSDSDRNTEAFF.

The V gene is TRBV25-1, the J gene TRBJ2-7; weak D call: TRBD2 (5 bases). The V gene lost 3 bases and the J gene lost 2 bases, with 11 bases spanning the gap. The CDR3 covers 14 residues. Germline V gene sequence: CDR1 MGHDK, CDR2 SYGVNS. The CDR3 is CASSDANSAYEQYF. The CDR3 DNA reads TGTGCCAGCAGTGACGCAAATAGCGCCTACGAGCAGTACTTC.

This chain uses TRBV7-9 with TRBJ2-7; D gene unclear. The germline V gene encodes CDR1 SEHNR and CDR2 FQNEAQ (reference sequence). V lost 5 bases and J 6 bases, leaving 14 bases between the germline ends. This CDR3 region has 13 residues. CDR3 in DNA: TGTGCCAGCAGCCCCGCGCGGATCGCCGAGCAGTACTTC. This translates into CASSPARIAEQYF.

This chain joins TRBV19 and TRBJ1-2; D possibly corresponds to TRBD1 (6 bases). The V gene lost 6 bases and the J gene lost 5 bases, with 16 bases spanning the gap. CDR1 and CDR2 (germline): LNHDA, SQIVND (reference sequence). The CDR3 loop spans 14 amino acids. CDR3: CASSSQGIGYGYTF. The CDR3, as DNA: TGTGCCAGTAGCTCACAGGGCATTGGGTATGGCTACACCTTC.